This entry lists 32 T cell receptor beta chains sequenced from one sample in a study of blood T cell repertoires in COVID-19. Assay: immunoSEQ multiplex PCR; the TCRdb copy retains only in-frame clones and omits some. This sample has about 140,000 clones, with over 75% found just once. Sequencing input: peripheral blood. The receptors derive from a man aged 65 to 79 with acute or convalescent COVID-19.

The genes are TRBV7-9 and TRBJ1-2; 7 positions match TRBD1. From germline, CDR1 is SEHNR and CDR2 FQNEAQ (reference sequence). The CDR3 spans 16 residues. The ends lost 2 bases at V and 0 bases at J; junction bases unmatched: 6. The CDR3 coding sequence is TGTGCCAGCAGCTTAAGGGACAGATTGACTAACTATGGCTACACCTTC. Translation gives CASSLRDRLTNYGYTF.

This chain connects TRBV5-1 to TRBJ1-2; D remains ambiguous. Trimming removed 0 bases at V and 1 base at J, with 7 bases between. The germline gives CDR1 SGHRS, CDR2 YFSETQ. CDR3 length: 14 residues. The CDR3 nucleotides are TGCGCCAGCAGCTTGGGAGGGAATAACTATGGCTACACCTTC. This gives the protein CASSLGGNNYGYTF. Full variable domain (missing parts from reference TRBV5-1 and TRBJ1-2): KAGVTQTPRYLIKTRGQQVTLSCSPISGHRSVSWYQQTPGQGLQFLFEYFSETQRNKGNFPGRFSGRQFSNSRSEMNVSTLELGDSALYLCASSLGGNNYGYTFGSGTRLTVV.

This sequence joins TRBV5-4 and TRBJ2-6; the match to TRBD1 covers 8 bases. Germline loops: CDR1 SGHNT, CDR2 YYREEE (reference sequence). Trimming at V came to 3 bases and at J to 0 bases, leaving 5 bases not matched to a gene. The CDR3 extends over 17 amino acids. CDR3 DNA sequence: TGTGCCAGCAGCTCGGGGACAGGCCCCTCTGGGGCCAACGTCCTGACTTTC. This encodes CASSSGTGPSGANVLTF.

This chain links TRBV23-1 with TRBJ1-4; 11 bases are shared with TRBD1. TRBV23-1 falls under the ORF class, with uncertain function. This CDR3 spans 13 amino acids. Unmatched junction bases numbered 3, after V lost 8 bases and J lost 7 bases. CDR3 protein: CASGDRGGEKLFF. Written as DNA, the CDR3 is TGCGCCAGCGGGGACAGGGGGGGTGAAAAACTGTTTTTT.

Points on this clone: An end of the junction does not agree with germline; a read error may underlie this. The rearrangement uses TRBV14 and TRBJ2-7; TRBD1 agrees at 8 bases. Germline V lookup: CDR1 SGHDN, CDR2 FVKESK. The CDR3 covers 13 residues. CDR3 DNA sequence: TGTGCCAGCAGCCAAGGTGCGGACAGGGCAAAATCCTTC. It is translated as CASSQGADRAKSF.

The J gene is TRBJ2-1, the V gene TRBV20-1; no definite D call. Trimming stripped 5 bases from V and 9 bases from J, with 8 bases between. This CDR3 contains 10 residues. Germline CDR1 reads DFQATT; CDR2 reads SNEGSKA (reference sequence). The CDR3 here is CSAGSGEQFF. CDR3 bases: TGCAGTGCTGGCTCGGGTGAGCAGTTCTTC.

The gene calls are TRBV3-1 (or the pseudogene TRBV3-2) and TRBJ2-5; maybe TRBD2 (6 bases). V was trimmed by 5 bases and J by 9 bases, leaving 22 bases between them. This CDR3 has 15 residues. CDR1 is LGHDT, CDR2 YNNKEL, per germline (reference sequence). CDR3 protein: CASSVGPGLQRAQYF. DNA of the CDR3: TGTGCCAGCAGCGTCGGCCCGGGACTCCAAAGGGCCCAGTACTTC.

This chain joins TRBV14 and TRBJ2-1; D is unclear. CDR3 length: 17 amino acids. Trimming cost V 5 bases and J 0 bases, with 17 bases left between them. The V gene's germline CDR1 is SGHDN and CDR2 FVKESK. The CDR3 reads CASSSLSRGASYNEQFF. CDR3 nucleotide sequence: TGTGCCAGCAGCTCCCTGAGTCGCGGAGCCTCCTACAATGAGCAGTTCTTC.

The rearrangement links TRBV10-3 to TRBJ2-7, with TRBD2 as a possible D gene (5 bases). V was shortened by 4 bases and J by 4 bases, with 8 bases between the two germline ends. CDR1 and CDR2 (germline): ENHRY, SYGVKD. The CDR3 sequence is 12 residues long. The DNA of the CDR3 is TGTGCCATCAGTGGTGCGGGTTACGAGCAGTACTTC. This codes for CAISGAGYEQYF.

The CDR3 DNA sequence: TGCGCCAGCAGCTTGGGGCAGGGTTACAGTGGCTACACCTTC. This sequence encodes CASSLGQGYSGYTF. The rearrangement links TRBV5-1 to TRBJ1-2; D might be TRBD1 (5 bases). The CDR3 spans 14 residues. V shed 0 bases and J shed 7 bases, with 13 bases lying between them. The V gene's germline CDR1 is SGHRS and CDR2 YFSETQ.

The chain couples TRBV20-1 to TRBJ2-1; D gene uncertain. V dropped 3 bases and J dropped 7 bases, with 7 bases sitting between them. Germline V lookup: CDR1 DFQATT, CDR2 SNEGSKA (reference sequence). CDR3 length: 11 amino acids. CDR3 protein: CSASLENEQFF. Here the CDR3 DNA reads TGCAGTGCTAGTTTGGAGAATGAGCAGTTCTTC.

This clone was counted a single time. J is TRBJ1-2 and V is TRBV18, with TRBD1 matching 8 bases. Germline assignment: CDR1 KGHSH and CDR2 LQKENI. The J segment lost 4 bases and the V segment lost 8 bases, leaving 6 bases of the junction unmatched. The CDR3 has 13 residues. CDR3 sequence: CASTTGEGYGYTF. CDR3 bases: TGTGCCAGCACGACAGGGGAAGGCTATGGCTACACCTTC.

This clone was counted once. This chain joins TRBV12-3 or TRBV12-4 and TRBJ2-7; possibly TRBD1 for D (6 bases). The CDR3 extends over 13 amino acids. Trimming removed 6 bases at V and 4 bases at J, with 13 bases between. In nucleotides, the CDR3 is TGTGCCAGCAGCCCCCCAGGGGTTTACGAGCAGTACTTC. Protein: CASSPPGVYEQYF.

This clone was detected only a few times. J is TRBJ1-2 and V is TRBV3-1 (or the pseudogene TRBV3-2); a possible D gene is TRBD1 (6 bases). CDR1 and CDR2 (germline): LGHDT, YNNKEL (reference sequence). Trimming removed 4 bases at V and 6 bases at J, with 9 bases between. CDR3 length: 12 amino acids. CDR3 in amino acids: CASSLQGNGYTF. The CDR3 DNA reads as TGTGCCAGCAGCCTCCAGGGGAATGGCTACACCTTC.

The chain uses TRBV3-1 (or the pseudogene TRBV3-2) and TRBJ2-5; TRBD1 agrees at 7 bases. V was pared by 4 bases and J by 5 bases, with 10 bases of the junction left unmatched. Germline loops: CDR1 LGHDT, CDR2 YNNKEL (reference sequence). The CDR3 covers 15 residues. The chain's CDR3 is CASSPRVGRGETQYF. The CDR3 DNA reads TGTGCCAGCAGCCCCCGGGTGGGCAGGGGGGAGACCCAGTACTTC.

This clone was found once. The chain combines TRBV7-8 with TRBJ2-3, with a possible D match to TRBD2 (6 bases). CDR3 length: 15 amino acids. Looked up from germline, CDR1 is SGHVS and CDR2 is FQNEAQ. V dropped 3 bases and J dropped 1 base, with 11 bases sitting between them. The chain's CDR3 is CASSLEGAGTDTQYF. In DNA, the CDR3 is TGTGCCAGCAGCTTGGAGGGCGCGGGCACAGATACGCAGTATTTT.

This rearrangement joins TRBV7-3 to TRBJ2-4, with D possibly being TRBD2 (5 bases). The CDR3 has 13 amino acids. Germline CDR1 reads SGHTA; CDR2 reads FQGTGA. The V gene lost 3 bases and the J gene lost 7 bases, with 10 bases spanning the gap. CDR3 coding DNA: TGTGCCAGCAGCTTTGGCGGACTGAACATTCAGTACTTC. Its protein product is CASSFGGLNIQYF.

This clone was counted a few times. The CDR3 DNA reads TGTGCCAGCAGCTTTGCCCTCGGGGATGAAAAACTGTTTTTT. Protein: CASSFALGDEKLFF. J is TRBJ1-4 and V is TRBV7-2; D gene unclear. This CDR3 has 14 amino acids. Trimming took off 3 bases at V and 6 bases at J, with 11 bases between the two ends. Looked up from germline, CDR1 is SGHTA and CDR2 is FQGNSA.

The CDR3 reads CASSYSGQGAVAFF. The CDR3 DNA follows: TGTGCCAGCAGTTATTCGGGGCAGGGGGCGGTTGCTTTCTTT. The rearrangement uses TRBV6-5 and TRBJ1-1; TRBD1 matches 8 bases. The CDR3 consists of 14 residues. Germline V CDR1 and CDR2: MNHEY, SVGAGI. J gave up 11 bases and V 3 bases, and 11 bases lay outside the gene matches.

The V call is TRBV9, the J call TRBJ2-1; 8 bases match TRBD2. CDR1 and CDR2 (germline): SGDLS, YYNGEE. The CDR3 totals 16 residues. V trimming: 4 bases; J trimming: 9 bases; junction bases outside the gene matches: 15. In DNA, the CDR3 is TGTGCCAGCAGCCCACAACGGGGGGGGGCCCATGGTGAGCAGTTCTTC. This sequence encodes CASSPQRGGAHGEQFF. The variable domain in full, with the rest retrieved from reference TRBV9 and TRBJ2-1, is DSGVTQTPKHLITATGQRVTLRCSPRSGDLSVYWYQQSLDQGLQFLIQYYNGEERAKGNILERFSAQQFPDLHSELNLSSLELGDSALYFCASSPQRGGAHGEQFFGPGTRLTVL.

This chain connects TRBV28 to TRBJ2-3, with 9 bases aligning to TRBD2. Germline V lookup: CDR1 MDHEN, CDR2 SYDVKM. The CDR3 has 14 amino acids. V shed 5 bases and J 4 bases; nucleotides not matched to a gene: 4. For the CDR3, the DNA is TGTGCCAGCAGTCTAGCGGGACACTCAGATACGCAGTATTTT. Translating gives CASSLAGHSDTQYF.

The CDR3 nucleotides read TGTGCCAGCAGTTTGGGACACGAAGAGACCCAGTACTTC. The encoded protein is CASSLGHEETQYF. The chain carries TRBV28 and TRBJ2-5; a possible D gene is TRBD1 (6 bases). The CDR3 contains 13 residues. Germline V gene sequence: CDR1 MDHEN, CDR2 SYDVKM. Between the trimmed V and J ends, which lost 3 bases and 3 bases, there was a span of 8 bases.

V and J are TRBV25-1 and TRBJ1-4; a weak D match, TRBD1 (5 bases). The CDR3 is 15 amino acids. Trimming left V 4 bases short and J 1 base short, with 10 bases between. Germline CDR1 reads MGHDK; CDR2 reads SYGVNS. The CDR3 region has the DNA TGTGCCAGCAGTGCTGGCAGGGTAACTAATGAAAAACTGTTTTTT. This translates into CASSAGRVTNEKLFF.

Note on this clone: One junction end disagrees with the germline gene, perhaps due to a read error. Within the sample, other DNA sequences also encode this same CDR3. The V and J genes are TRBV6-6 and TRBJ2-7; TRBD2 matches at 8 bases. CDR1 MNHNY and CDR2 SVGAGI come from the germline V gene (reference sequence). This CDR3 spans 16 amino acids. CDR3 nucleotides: TGTGCCAGCAGTTGGGACTCCGGGACTAGTACCTACGAGCAGTATTTC. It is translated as CASSWDSGTSTYEQYF.

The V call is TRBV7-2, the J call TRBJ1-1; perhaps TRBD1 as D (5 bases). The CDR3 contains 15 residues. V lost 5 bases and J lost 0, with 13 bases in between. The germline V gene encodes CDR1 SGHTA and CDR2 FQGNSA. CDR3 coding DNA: TGTGCCAGCAGCATGCGACAGTCCATGAACACTGAAGCTTTCTTT. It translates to CASSMRQSMNTEAFF. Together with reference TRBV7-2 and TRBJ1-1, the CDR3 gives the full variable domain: GAGVSQSPSNKVTEKGKDVELRCDPISGHTALYWYRQSLGQGLEFLIYFQGNSAPDKSGLPSDRFSAERTGGSVSTLTIQRTQQEDSAVYLCASSMRQSMNTEAFFGQGTRLTVV.

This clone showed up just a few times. The CDR3 sequence is CASSRLVGEAQYF. CDR3 DNA: TGCGCCAGCAGCCGACTAGTAGGGGAGGCCCAGTACTTC. The chain employs TRBV4-1 and TRBJ2-5; possible D gene TRBD2, 6 bases. Trimming took 4 bases from V and 9 from J, leaving 15 bases between them. The germline V gene has CDR1 MGHRA and CDR2 YSYEKL. The CDR3 is 13 amino acids.

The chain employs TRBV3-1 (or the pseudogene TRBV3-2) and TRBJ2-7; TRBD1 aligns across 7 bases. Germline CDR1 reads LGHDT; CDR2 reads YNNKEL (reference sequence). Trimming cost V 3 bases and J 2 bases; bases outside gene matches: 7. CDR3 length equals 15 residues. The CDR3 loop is CASSQGQPGTYEQYF. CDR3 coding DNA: TGTGCCAGCAGCCAGGGACAGCCGGGGACCTACGAGCAGTACTTC.

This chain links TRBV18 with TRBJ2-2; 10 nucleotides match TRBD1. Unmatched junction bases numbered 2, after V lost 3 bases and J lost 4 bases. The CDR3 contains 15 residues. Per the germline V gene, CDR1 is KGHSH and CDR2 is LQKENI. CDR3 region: CASSPGQGSTGELFF. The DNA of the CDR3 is TGTGCCAGCTCACCGGGACAGGGGAGCACCGGGGAGCTGTTTTTT.

The DNA of the CDR3 is TGTGCCAGCAGCACCTGGGACGGAGGGTCACCCCTCCACTTT. It translates to CASSTWDGGSPLHF. The chain uses TRBV7-9 and TRBJ1-6; perhaps TRBD1 as D (5 bases). Trimming took off 5 bases at V and 10 bases at J, with 15 bases between the two ends. From germline, CDR1 is SEHNR and CDR2 FQNEAQ (reference sequence). This CDR3 spans 14 amino acids. The complete variable domain, with remaining parts taken from reference TRBV7-9 and TRBJ1-6, reads DTGVSQNPRHKITKRGQNVTFRCDPISEHNRLYWYRQTLGQGPEFLTYFQNEAQLEKSRLLSDRFSAERPKGSFSTLEIQRTEQGDSAMYLCASSTWDGGSPLHFGNGTRLTVT.

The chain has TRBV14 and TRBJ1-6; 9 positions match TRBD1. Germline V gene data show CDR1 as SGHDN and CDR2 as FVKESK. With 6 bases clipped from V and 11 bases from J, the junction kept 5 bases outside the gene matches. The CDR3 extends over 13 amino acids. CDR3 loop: CASRGQGITPLHF. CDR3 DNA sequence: TGTGCCAGCAGGGGACAGGGAATAACACCCCTCCACTTT.

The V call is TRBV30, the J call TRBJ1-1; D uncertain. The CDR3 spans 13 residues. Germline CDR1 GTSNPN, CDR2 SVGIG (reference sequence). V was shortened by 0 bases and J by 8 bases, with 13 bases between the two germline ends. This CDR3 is CAWSVGLGIEAFF. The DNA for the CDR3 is TGTGCCTGGAGTGTAGGGCTCGGGATCGAAGCTTTCTTT.

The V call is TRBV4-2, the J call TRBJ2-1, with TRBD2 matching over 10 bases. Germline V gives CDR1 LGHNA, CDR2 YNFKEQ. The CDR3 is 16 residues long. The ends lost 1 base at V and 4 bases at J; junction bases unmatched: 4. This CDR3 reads CASSQATSGVYNEQFF. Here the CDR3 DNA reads TGTGCCAGCAGCCAAGCAACTAGCGGGGTTTACAATGAGCAGTTCTTC.